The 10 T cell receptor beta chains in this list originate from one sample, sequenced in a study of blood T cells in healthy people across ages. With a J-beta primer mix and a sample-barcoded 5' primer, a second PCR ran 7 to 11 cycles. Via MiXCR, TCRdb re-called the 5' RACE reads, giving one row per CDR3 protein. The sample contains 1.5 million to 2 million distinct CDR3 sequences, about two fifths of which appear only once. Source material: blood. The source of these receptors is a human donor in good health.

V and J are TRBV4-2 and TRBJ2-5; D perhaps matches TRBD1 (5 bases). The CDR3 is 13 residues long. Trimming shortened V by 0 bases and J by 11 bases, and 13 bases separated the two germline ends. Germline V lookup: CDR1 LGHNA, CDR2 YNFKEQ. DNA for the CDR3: TGTGCCAGCAGCCAAGATTCTGACAGAGAGCAGTACTTC. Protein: CASSQDSDREQYF.

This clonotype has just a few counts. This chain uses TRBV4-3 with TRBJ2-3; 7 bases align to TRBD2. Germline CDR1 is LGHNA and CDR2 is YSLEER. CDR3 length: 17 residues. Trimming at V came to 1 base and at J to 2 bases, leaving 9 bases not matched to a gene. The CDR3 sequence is CASSQGSRGGLTDTQYF. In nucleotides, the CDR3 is TGCGCCAGCAGCCAAGGCTCCCGCGGGGGACTCACAGATACGCAGTATTTT.

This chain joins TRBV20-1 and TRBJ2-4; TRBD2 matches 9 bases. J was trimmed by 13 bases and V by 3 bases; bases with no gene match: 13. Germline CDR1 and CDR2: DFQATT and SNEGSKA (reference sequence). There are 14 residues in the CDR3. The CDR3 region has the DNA TGCAGTGCTAGTAACCAGCGGGGGGCCGGAGAGCAGTACTTC. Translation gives CSASNQRGAGEQYF.

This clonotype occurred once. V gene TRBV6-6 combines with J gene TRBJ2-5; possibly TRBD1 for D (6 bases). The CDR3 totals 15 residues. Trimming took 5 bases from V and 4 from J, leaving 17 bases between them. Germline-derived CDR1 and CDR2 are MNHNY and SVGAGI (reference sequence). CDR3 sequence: CASSTNRVIGETQYF. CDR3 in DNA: TGTGCCAGCAGTACCAACAGGGTAATTGGAGAGACCCAGTACTTC.

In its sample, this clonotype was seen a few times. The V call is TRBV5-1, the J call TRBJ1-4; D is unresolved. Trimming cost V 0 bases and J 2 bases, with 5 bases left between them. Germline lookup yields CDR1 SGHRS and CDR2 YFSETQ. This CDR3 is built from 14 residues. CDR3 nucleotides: TGCGCCAGCAGCTTGGGTGATACTAATGAAAAACTGTTTTTT. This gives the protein CASSLGDTNEKLFF.

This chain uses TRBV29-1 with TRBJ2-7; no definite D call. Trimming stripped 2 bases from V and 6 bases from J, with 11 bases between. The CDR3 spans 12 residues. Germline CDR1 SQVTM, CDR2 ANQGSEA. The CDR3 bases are TGCAGCGTTGAAAGTCGTTATAGCGAGCAGTACTTC. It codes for CSVESRYSEQYF.

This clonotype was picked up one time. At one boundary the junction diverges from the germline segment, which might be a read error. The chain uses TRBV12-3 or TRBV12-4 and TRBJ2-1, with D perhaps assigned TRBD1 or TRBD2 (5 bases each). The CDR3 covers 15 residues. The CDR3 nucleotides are TGCGCCAGCAGGGCCAGCGGAAGCTCCTACAATGAGCAGTTCTTC. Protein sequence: CASRASGSSYNEQFF.

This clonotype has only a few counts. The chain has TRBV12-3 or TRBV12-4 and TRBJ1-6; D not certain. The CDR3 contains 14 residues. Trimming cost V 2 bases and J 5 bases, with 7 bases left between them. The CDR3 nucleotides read TGTGCCAGCAGTTTACAACCGGATAATTCACCCCTCCACTTT. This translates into CASSLQPDNSPLHF.

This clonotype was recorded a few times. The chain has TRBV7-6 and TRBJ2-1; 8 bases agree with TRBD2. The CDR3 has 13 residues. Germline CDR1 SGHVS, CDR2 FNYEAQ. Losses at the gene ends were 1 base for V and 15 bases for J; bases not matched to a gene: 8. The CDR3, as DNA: TGTGCCAGCAGCTTAGGAAGTCGGGGGGGGTGGTTCTTC. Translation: CASSLGSRGGWFF.

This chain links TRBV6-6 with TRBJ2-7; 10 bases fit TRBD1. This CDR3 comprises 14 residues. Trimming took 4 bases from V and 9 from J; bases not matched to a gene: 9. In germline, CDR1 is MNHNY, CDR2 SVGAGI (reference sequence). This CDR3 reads CASSSRDRGGLQYF. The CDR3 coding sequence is TGTGCCAGCAGTTCCCGGGACAGGGGAGGATTGCAGTACTTC.